Listed below are T cell receptor beta chains from one sample, sequenced in a study of cytomegalovirus exposure and HLA in healthy donors. TCRdb's copy holds only in-frame clones and misses some; the assay was immunoSEQ multiplex PCR. Of roughly 290,000 clones in the sample, 70% to 90% were seen once. Input material: PBMCs. The receptors stem from a woman younger than 35 in good health and CMV-seronegative. Each CDR3 is given with its conserved first and last residue. A D gene is named only where the DNA matches it firmly. Clone size is shown for a subset of rows, as once, few, many or a class of expanded clone.

D	length	size	V	J	DNA	CDR3
TRBD1	13	-	TRBV19	TRBJ1-1	TGTGCCAGTAAAGGGACAGGGGCCACTGAAGCTTTCTTT	CASKGTGATEAFF
-	16	-	TRBV4-1	TRBJ2-1	TGCGCCAGCAGCCAAGATATTGGGGGGGCCCGGGATGAGCAGTTCTTC	CASSQDIGGARDEQFF
-	13	-	TRBV7-2	TRBJ2-5	TGTGCCAGCAGCCATCCCGGAGTGGAGACCCAGTACTTC	CASSHPGVETQYF
TRBD1	16	-	TRBV5-1	TRBJ1-1	TGCGCCAGCAGCTCCAAACCGGGACAGGGGGGCACTGAAGCTTTCTTT	CASSSKPGQGGTEAFF
-	16	-	TRBV7-2	TRBJ2-7	TGTGCCAGCAGCTTAGCGGGGACTGAGCGATCCTACGAGCAGTACTTC	CASSLAGTERSYEQYF
-	16	-	TRBV6-6	TRBJ1-5	TGTGCCAGCAGACGGACAGAGGGATATAGCAATCAGCCCCAGCATTTT	CASRRTEGYSNQPQHF
-	14	-	TRBV10-2	TRBJ1-2	TGCGCCAGCAGTGAGTTCCGTTCTAACTATGGCTACACCTTC	CASSEFRSNYGYTF
-	14	once	TRBV5-6	TRBJ1-3	TGTGCCAGCAGCATGCGGACGGCGGGGTACACCATATATTTT	CASSMRTAGYTIYF
TRBD2	19	-	TRBV12-5	TRBJ2-3	TGTGCTAGTGGTTGGATGGGTACGGGACTAGCGGATTTCACAGATACGCAGTATTTT	CASGWMGTGLADFTDTQYF
-	14	-	TRBV5-1	TRBJ2-7	TGCGCCAGCAGCTTGGACAGAACAACCTACGAGCAGTACTTC	CASSLDRTTYEQYF
TRBD2	15	-	TRBV6-5	TRBJ2-5	TGTGCCAGCAGTCGTCACGGGGGGGCCTCGGAGACCCAGTACTTC	CASSRHGGASETQYF
-	14	-	TRBV2	TRBJ2-1	TGTGCCAGCGGCGCACGACTCGACAGGAATGAGCAGTTCTTC	CASGARLDRNEQFF
-	15	-	TRBV2	TRBJ2-4	TGTGCCAGCAGTGAACGATGGCTAGCCAAAAACATTCAGTACTTC	CASSERWLAKNIQYF
TRBD1	16	once	TRBV30	TRBJ1-1	TGTGCCTGGAGCCCCTCCCGGACAGGGATATGGACTGAAGCTTTCTTT	CAWSPSRTGIWTEAFF
-	14	few	TRBV5-4	TRBJ1-1	TGTGCCAGCAGCTTGATGGGGGAGGACACTGAAGCTTTCTTT	CASSLMGEDTEAFF
TRBD2	18	-	TRBV2	TRBJ2-7	TGTGCCAGCAGTGAAATCGAGGGGTTTGCTAGCGGGGGGTACGAGCAGTACTTC	CASSEIEGFASGGYEQYF
-	15	-	TRBV7-8	TRBJ2-3	TGTGCCAGCAGCCTAGACTCAGCGTGGTCAAATACGCAGTATTTT	CASSLDSAWSNTQYF
TRBD1	14	-	TRBV4-1	TRBJ2-7	TGCGCCAGCAGCCATGGACAGGGGGCCTACGAGCAGTACTTC	CASSHGQGAYEQYF
-	13	once	TRBV5-4	TRBJ2-7	TGTGCCAGTAGCGACCCCGGCGGCTACGAGCAGTACTTC	CASSDPGGYEQYF
-	13	-	TRBV12-5	TRBJ1-1	TGTGCTAGTGCCCTTCAGGGGAACACTGAAGCTTTCTTT	CASALQGNTEAFF
-	18	-	TRBV2	TRBJ2-1	TGTGCCAGCAGTGAATCCGCCGGGGGTCTAAGCTCCTACAATGAGCAGTTCTTC	CASSESAGGLSSYNEQFF
TRBD1	16	-	TRBV5-1	TRBJ1-1	TGCGCCAGCAGCTTGGAGGGGACAGGGCTCGACACTGAAGCTTTCTTT	CASSLEGTGLDTEAFF
TRBD2	17	-	TRBV19	TRBJ2-7	TGTGCCAGTAGTATAGGCTGGACTAGCGGGGGATCCTACGAGCAGTACTTC	CASSIGWTSGGSYEQYF
TRBD2	18	few	TRBV6-1	TRBJ2-7	TGTGCCAGCAGTGTAGCGGGGGGGCCCTCCAGCCCCGGCTACGAGCAGTACTTC	CASSVAGGPSSPGYEQYF
-	15	once	TRBV7-8	TRBJ1-5	TGTGCCAGCATGGAGGGGTACGGGCGCAATCAGCCCCAGCATTTT	CASMEGYGRNQPQHF
-	11	once	TRBV19	TRBJ1-1	TGTGCCACCGTCCAGGGGTCTGAAGCTTTCTTT	CATVQGSEAFF
-	14	-	TRBV18	TRBJ1-1	TGTGCCAGCTCACCCTTGACAGGACACACTGAAGCTTTCTTT	CASSPLTGHTEAFF
TRBD1	16	-	TRBV15	TRBJ1-5	TGTGCCACCAGCATCCCGACAGGGGCAAGTCGGAAGCCCCAGCATTTT	CATSIPTGASRKPQHF
TRBD1	16	-	TRBV5-4	TRBJ2-7	TGTGCCAGCAGCTTGGTGGGACAGGGACCCCCCTACGAGCAGTACTTC	CASSLVGQGPPYEQYF
-	11	-	TRBV25-1	TRBJ2-1	TGTGCCAGCAGCCACTCGGAGATCAAGTTCTTC	CASSHSEIKFF
TRBD2	14	-	TRBV5-4	TRBJ2-6	TGTGCCAGCGGACGGGAGGCTGAGGCCAACGTCCTGACTTTC	CASGREAEANVLTF
-	13	once	TRBV7-9	TRBJ1-3	TGTGCCAGCAGCTTAGACGCGGGGAACACCATATATTTT	CASSLDAGNTIYF
-	13	once	TRBV10-3	TRBJ1-6	TGTGCCATCAGTGAGTCGGAACAGGGCCCCCTCCACTTT	CAISESEQGPLHF
-	14	few	TRBV2	TRBJ1-1	TGTGCCAGCAGTTTAGGACTGGGGAACACTGAAGCTTTCTTT	CASSLGLGNTEAFF
TRBD1	12	-	TRBV29-1	TRBJ1-4	TGCAGCGGACGCGGACAGGATGAAAAACTGTTTTTT	CSGRGQDEKLFF
TRBD1	16	-	TRBV7-9	TRBJ1-2	TGTGCCAGCAGCATAGGACAGGGGGCATTAGACTATGGCTACACCTTC	CASSIGQGALDYGYTF
TRBD1	15	few	TRBV6-1	TRBJ2-7	TGTGCCAGCAGTGAATGGGGACAGGGGGCCTACGAGCAGTACTTC	CASSEWGQGAYEQYF
-	16	-	TRBV14	TRBJ2-1	TGTGCCAGCAGCCCCTTGGGGAGGGGGGACTACAATGAGCAGTTCTTC	CASSPLGRGDYNEQFF
TRBD2	16	once	TRBV7-8	TRBJ2-1	TGTGCCAGCAGCTTAGCGCGGGGGAGCTCCTACAATGAGCAGTTCTTC	CASSLARGSSYNEQFF
-	13	few	TRBV5-1	TRBJ1-2	TGCGCCAGCAGCCCGGGGTCAACCTATGGCTACACCTTC	CASSPGSTYGYTF
-	17	few	TRBV2	TRBJ2-3	TGTGCCAGCTCCCGGACCGGACAGTTGACTAGCACAGATACGCAGTATTTT	CASSRTGQLTSTDTQYF
TRBD2	13	-	TRBV29-1	TRBJ2-3	TGCAGCGCACTTCTAGCGGGGAGAGATACGCAGTATTTT	CSALLAGRDTQYF
-	13	once	TRBV28	TRBJ1-2	TGTGCCAGCGGACTTAACCCTATATATGGCTACACCTTC	CASGLNPIYGYTF
-	16	once	TRBV2	TRBJ1-5	TGTGCCAGCAGTCGCGACGGAGGCCTGGGCAATCAGCCCCAGCATTTT	CASSRDGGLGNQPQHF
-	15	-	TRBV6-1	TRBJ1-3	TGTGCCAGCATCGCAGGGGCCGCCTCTGGAAACACCATATATTTT	CASIAGAASGNTIYF
TRBD1	15	-	TRBV5-1	TRBJ1-1	TGCGCCAGCAGCTTGCGGACAGGGGAAGACACTGAAGCTTTCTTT	CASSLRTGEDTEAFF
-	13	-	TRBV7-8	TRBJ2-3	TGTGCCAGCACTGTCCCTTTCACAGATACGCAGTATTTT	CASTVPFTDTQYF
TRBD1	18	-	TRBV27	TRBJ1-4	TGTGCCAGCAGTTTAACCCCTGACAGGGTAGGCACTAATGAAAAACTGTTTTTT	CASSLTPDRVGTNEKLFF
-	12	-	TRBV5-6	TRBJ1-2	TGTGCCAGCAGCTTAGCGAATTATGGCTACACCTTC	CASSLANYGYTF
-	15	-	TRBV7-6	TRBJ1-3	TGTGCCAGCAGCGGTATTCCAGGGGTCGGAAACACCATATATTTT	CASSGIPGVGNTIYF
-	15	-	TRBV4-1	TRBJ1-2	TGCGCCAGCAGCCAAGATGACCGGGGTCACTATGGCTACACCTTC	CASSQDDRGHYGYTF